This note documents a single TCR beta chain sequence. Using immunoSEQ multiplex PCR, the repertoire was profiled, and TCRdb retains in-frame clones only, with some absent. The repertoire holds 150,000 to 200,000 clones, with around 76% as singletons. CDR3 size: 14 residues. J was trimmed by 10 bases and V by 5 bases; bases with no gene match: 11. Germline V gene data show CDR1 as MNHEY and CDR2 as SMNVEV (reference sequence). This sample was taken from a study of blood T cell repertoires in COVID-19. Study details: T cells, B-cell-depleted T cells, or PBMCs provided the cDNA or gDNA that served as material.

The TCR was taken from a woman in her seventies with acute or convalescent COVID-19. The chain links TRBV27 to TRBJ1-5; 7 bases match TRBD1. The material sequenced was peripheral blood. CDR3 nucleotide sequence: TGTGCCAGCAGTCCAGGGGACAGATACTTACCCCAGCATTTT. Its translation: CASSPGDRYLPQHF.